A selection of T cell receptor beta chains follows, all from one sample in a study of cytomegalovirus exposure and HLA in healthy donors. Profiled with immunoSEQ multiplex PCR; TCRdb holds only in-frame clones, not every one. The repertoire holds around 100,000 clones, with roughly 70% as singletons. Specimen: PBMCs. Source of these receptors: a man in his forties or fifties in good health and CMV-seronegative. Each CDR3 is given with its conserved first and last residue. D genes are given only for firm matches. Not all rows give a size; the values are once, few, many and, for expanded clones, a class.

TRBJ1-2 - TRBV27 - CASGAHPPGGYTF TGTGCCAGCGGAGCTCATCCTCCGGGGGGCTACACCTTC
TRBJ2-7 - TRBV18 TRBD1 CASSPTGTGAYEQYF TGTGCCAGCTCACCGACCGGGACAGGGGCCTACGAGCAGTACTTC
TRBJ1-5 few TRBV15 - CATSKDRVEPQHF TGTGCCACCAGCAAAGATCGAGTAGAGCCCCAGCATTTT
TRBJ2-7 - TRBV7-9 TRBD2 CASSLGGGRVSYEQYF TGTGCCAGCAGCCTAGGGGGCGGGAGGGTCTCCTACGAGCAGTACTTC
TRBJ1-4 - TRBV28 - CASSLTPGLGLFF TGTGCCAGCAGTTTGACCCCGGGACTAGGACTGTTTTTT
TRBJ2-7 - TRBV29-1 - CGPGFNEQYF TGTGGCCCGGGATTCAACGAGCAGTACTTC
TRBJ1-1 - TRBV7-9 - CASSLLPGQGNTEAFF TGTGCCAGCAGCTTGTTGCCGGGACAAGGGAACACTGAAGCTTTCTTT
TRBJ2-1 - TRBV19 - CASSDEQGSTGSYNEQFF TGTGCCAGTAGTGACGAACAGGGATCCACTGGTTCCTACAATGAGCAGTTCTTC
TRBJ2-7 - TRBV2 TRBD1 CASSERTGSYEQYF TGTGCCAGCAGTGAAAGGACAGGGTCCTACGAGCAGTACTTC
TRBJ2-4 - TRBV19 - CASSLVLAKNIQYF TGTGCCAGTAGTTTAGTACTAGCCAAAAACATTCAGTACTTC
TRBJ2-3 - TRBV19 TRBD2 CASSTFSGDTDTQYF TGTGCCAGTAGTACATTTAGCGGGGACACAGATACGCAGTATTTT
TRBJ1-2 few TRBV6-5 TRBD1 CASLDRVYGYTF TGTGCCAGCCTCGACAGGGTCTATGGCTACACCTTC
TRBJ1-1 - TRBV6-6 - CASSQDRNTEAFF TGTGCCAGCAGCCAGGACAGGAACACTGAAGCTTTCTTT
TRBJ1-1 - TRBV6-4 - CASSDSSDFGDDLPHDTEAFF TGTGCCAGCAGTGACTCCTCGGACTTTGGCGACGACCTGCCTCATGACACTGAAGCTTTCTTT
TRBJ1-1 - TRBV4-3 - CASSQGGGVNTEAFF TGCGCCAGCAGCCAAGGGGGAGGGGTCAACACTGAAGCTTTCTTT
TRBJ2-2 - TRBV10-2 TRBD2 CASRQAGGDTGELFF TGCGCCAGCAGGCAAGCGGGAGGCGATACCGGGGAGCTGTTTTTT
TRBJ2-3 - TRBV5-6 TRBD2 CASSPLASGRGDTQYF TGTGCCAGCAGCCCCTTGGCGAGCGGGAGGGGAGATACGCAGTATTTT
TRBJ1-5 few TRBV7-2 TRBD1 CASSLVGTGHQPQHF TGTGCCAGCAGCTTAGTTGGGACAGGTCATCAGCCCCAGCATTTT
TRBJ2-3 once TRBV5-1 - CASSLDVRGGSTDTQYF TGCGCCAGCAGCTTGGATGTGAGGGGGGGTAGCACAGATACGCAGTATTTT
TRBJ1-4 - TRBV19 - CASTRAGRQEKLFF TGTGCCAGTACCCGCGCAGGGCGACAGGAAAAACTGTTTTTT
TRBJ2-4 - TRBV25-1 TRBD1 CASSSQGGLGNIQYF TGTGCCAGCAGTTCCCAAGGGGGCCTAGGAAACATTCAGTACTTC
TRBJ2-7 - TRBV13 TRBD2 CASSSPGTWPGLAPDEQYF TGTGCCAGCAGCTCCCCCGGGACCTGGCCGGGACTAGCACCCGACGAGCAGTACTTC
TRBJ2-1 - TRBV11-3 TRBD2 CASSLGDWSGTGDKQFF TGTGCCAGCAGCTTAGGGGACTGGAGCGGGACGGGGGATAAGCAGTTCTTC
TRBJ2-5 once TRBV4-1 - CASSKQGGEETQYF TGCGCCAGCAGCAAACAGGGTGGGGAAGAGACCCAGTACTTC
TRBJ1-1 - TRBV7-9 - CASGRTAMNTEAFF TGTGCCAGCGGACGGACAGCTATGAACACTGAAGCTTTCTTT
TRBJ2-7 - TRBV6-1 TRBD2 CASSTSGRNKDEQYF TGTGCCAGCTCGACTAGCGGGAGGAATAAGGACGAGCAGTACTTC
TRBJ2-1 - TRBV7-9 - CASSLGASEQFF TGTGCCAGCAGCTTAGGAGCATCTGAGCAGTTCTTC
TRBJ1-2 - TRBV5-1 TRBD1 CASSLEGTGYGYTF TGCGCCAGCAGCTTGGAAGGGACAGGGTATGGCTACACCTTC
TRBJ1-5 - TRBV2 - CASSEKSGISQPQHF TGTGCCAGCAGTGAAAAGTCAGGGATAAGTCAGCCCCAGCATTTT
TRBJ1-1 - TRBV5-1 TRBD1 CASSLEPRTGTTEAFF TGCGCCAGCAGCTTGGAACCTAGGACAGGGACCACTGAAGCTTTCTTT
TRBJ1-2 - TRBV5-1 - CASSSSGRTGYTF TGCGCCAGCAGCTCCTCGGGAAGGACTGGCTACACCTTC
TRBJ2-1 - TRBV7-9 - CASSLASRGEQFF TGTGCCAGCAGCTTAGCGTCCAGGGGTGAGCAGTTCTTC
TRBJ1-5 - TRBV7-8 - CASSLTGSPGSNQPQHF TGTGCCAGCAGCTTAACAGGGTCCCCGGGAAGCAATCAGCCCCAGCATTTT
TRBJ2-3 - TRBV13 TRBD2 CASSLGGGTDTQYF TGTGCCAGCAGCTTGGGCGGGGGAACAGATACGCAGTATTTT
TRBJ2-2 once TRBV12-5 TRBD1 CASALREDRATGELFF TGTGCTAGTGCCCTAAGAGAGGACAGGGCCACCGGGGAGCTGTTTTTT
TRBJ2-7 - TRBV28 TRBD1 CASSPITGAIYEQYF TGTGCCAGCAGTCCGATAACAGGGGCTATCTACGAGCAGTACTTC
TRBJ1-2 - TRBV7-8 - CASSLTTDPRGYTF TGTGCCAGCAGCTTAACGACAGACCCTAGGGGCTACACCTTC
TRBJ1-1 - TRBV28 - CATVLNTEAFF TGTGCCACCGTCCTGAACACTGAAGCTTTCTTT
TRBJ2-5 - TRBV30 - CAWGGQETQYF TGTGCCTGGGGAGGGCAAGAGACCCAGTACTTC
TRBJ2-1 - TRBV6-1 TRBD1 CASSRGQGAPNEQFF TGTGCCAGCAGTCGGGGGCAGGGGGCGCCCAATGAGCAGTTCTTC
TRBJ2-1 - TRBV5-6 - CASSPGREQFF TGTGCCAGCAGCCCGGGTAGGGAGCAGTTCTTC
TRBJ2-1 - TRBV7-3 - CASSLSRYNEQFF TGTGCCAGCAGCTTAAGTAGATACAATGAGCAGTTCTTC
TRBJ2-3 - TRBV19 TRBD2 CASSIVRGAGLVDTQYF TGTGCCAGTAGTATAGTACGCGGGGCGGGACTAGTAGATACGCAGTATTTT
TRBJ1-1 - TRBV5-1 - CASSMGRSGAEAFF TGCGCCAGCAGTATGGGCAGGTCAGGGGCTGAAGCTTTCTTT
TRBJ2-1 - TRBV19 - CASSSPRAGVGNEQFF TGTGCCAGTAGTAGCCCGCGGGCAGGGGTTGGCAATGAGCAGTTCTTC
TRBJ1-1 few TRBV6-1 - CASTPGTEAFF TGTGCCAGCACACCGGGGACTGAAGCTTTCTTT
TRBJ2-3 - TRBV7-6 - CASSPTRTTDTQYF TGTGCCAGCAGCCCCACTAGGACCACAGATACGCAGTATTTT
TRBJ1-5 - TRBV7-8 TRBD1 CASSLGTVGNQPQHF TGTGCCAGCAGTTTAGGGACAGTGGGGAATCAGCCCCAGCATTTT
TRBJ2-3 - TRBV7-9 - CASSLGGGGDTQYF TGTGCCAGCAGCTTAGGGGGGGGCGGTGATACGCAGTATTTT